The clone carrying this TCR beta chain was detected only a few times. The antigen is undetermined. This specimen comes from a study of T cell repertoires in cytomegalovirus infection. Study overall: CMV epitopes used comprised recently identified HLA-C-restricted ones and well-studied HLA-B-restricted ones.

Using its own MiXCR run on the reads, TCRdb lists one record per CDR3 protein. Of some 480,000 distinct CDR3 sequences in the sample, 30% to 35% were seen once. V was clipped by 4 bases and J by 9 bases, with 16 bases between them. Looked up from germline, CDR1 is SGHTA and CDR2 is FQGNSA. The CDR3 contains 14 residues. The sample consisted of cultured PBMCs, taken from culture after CMV antigen stimulation. The chain links TRBV7-2 to TRBJ2-1; D may be TRBD1 or TRBD2 (5 bases each). This TCR came from a human donor in good health (CMV status not recorded). Some clones in this sample may be carry-over from other donors' samples. In nucleotides, the CDR3 is TGTGCCAGCAGCTCTAGGGACGTTCACGGTGAGCAGTTCTTC. This gives the protein CASSSRDVHGEQFF.